This entry describes one TCR beta chain. This clonotype was picked up a small number of times. Which antigen it targets is not known. No quality values exist for individual bases; no much larger clone is one base distant. The V end gives up 1 base and the J end 0 bases, leaving 12 bases in the junction not matched to a gene. The CDR3 runs 19 amino acids, cysteine and phenylalanine included. Left in the record is the CDR3 DNA by itself, 57 bases read in frame from the first base. The germline V gene (reference sequence) specifies SGHKS as CDR1 and YYEKEE as CDR2. Library preparation used 5' RACE. The instrument was an Illumina HiSeq 2500. A second PCR of roughly 7 to 12 cycles was run with a J-beta primer mix and a sample-barcoded 5' primer. A template-switch 5' adaptor carrying 12 random nucleotides introduced a unique molecular identifier onto each TCR beta cDNA molecule. At least 2.5 million CDR3-containing paired-end reads were obtained from each sample. All of the RNA was converted into first-strand cDNA using the Mint cDNA synthesis kit, with a TRBC-specific oligonucleotide serving as the primer. All cDNA was treated with uracil-DNA glycosylase and then went through a first 18-cycle PCR with the universal primers M1SS and BC2_uni_R. Concerning the study's data processing: For normalization, 1 million high-quality reads were randomly selected from each sample, with every read carrying a distinct molecular identifier. Instead of being binned into consensus sequences, reads that shared molecular identifiers were thrown out. MiTCR, with a Q25 quality threshold and the strictest error-elimination algorithm, was used for CDR3 identification, clonotype clustering and error correction. A nonparametric unseen species model using Euler transformation provided a lower-bound estimate of total TCR beta diversity. Starting from the raw public reads, TCRdb applied fastp trimming at Q25, assembled clones with MiXCR and retained in-frame beta chains. Each entry merges the rows of one CDR3 protein and shows their most common DNA and genes. TCRdb assigned the V and J calls; the authors' analysis was not used. This sample lists over a million distinct CDR3 sequences; roughly 45% were detected once. The top ten clonotypes cover 18% of the sample.

This sample is drawn from a study of blood T cells in healthy people across ages (dated by TCRdb to between 2015 and 2017). General notes on the study: In model experiments, template switching captured about one uniquely barcoded TCR beta cDNA molecule for every two T cells. To track age-related changes in TCR beta repertoire diversity, the study relied on deep sequencing normalized with unique cDNA molecular identifiers. The donors were divided into four age groups: young (average roughly 15 years), middle-aged (approximately 39), aged (roughly 66) and long-lived (82). To avoid experimental bias, donors of different ages were randomly spread across the sequencing lanes. The study analyzed two additional independent replicas of 1 million unique cDNA reads from the same blood draw for two donors, one aged 18 to 29 and one aged 80 or older. General study outcomes and caveats: As age increased, observed TCR beta diversity per million T cells dropped in a roughly linear way, and a significant reduction was already evident by age 40. Conclusive comparison of naive and antigen-experienced compartments was prevented by the profiling of bulk unsorted PBMCs. A strong correlation was found between observed TCR beta diversity and the percentage of naive T cells measured by flow cytometry. Total diversity estimates from one million sequenced T cells were considered lower bounds and underestimates. Compared with the aged group, more naive CD4+ T cells, fewer expanded clones and increased TCR diversity were shown by the long-lived group, suggesting age selection. Because donor CMV infection status was unknown, age-related changes in expanded clonotypes were potentially confounded.

Systemically healthy Caucasian individuals from Russia, roughly 40 in total and aged 6 to 90 years, were included as donors. Roughly 10 milliliters of peripheral blood were drawn from each donor into EDTA-treated Vacutainer tubes. Ficoll-Paque density-gradient centrifugation was used to isolate PBMCs, with at least 7 million obtained per sample. Trizol reagent was used to extract total RNA from PBMCs, with at least 6 micrograms per sample. Naive CD45RAhigh/CD27high T cell percentages were measured by flow cytometry on a PBMC aliquot from every donor. The clonotype was recovered from a woman in her sixties or seventies in good health. Recombination linked TRBV5-5 to TRBJ2-3; 9 of the junction bases match TRBD2. The sequenced sample was blood. Read as DNA, the sequence is TGTGCCAGCAGCTTGACAGTCTCTAGCGGGACGACTAGCACAGATACGCAGTATTTT. It is translated as CASSLTVSSGTTSTDTQYF.